The clone carrying this T cell receptor beta chain appeared once. CDR3 length: 13 residues. Germline assignment: CDR1 MDHEN and CDR2 SYDVKM. Trimming removed 1 base at V and 10 bases at J, with 13 bases between. This sample was taken from a study of shared T cell receptors in the human thymus. Measured with immunoSEQ multiplex PCR; TCRdb has only the in-frame clones, and not every one. The data hold more than 550,000 clones, with around 87% observed a single time. This sample was shared with a second study, whose subject was human thymus T cells. That paper notes: Obtained as resections during corrective heart surgery, the thymus tissue was then studied. Related studies found that unrelated individuals share highly overlapping thymic repertoires.

The clonotype was recovered from a boy less than two years old with a congenital heart defect. Sequenced sample: thymocytes. V gene TRBV28 combines with J gene TRBJ1-1; no reliable D call. CDR3 residues: CASSLFRGRGAFF. The CDR3 coding sequence is TGTGCCAGCAGTTTATTCCGCGGGCGTGGAGCTTTCTTT. Full variable domain (outside the CDR3, taken from reference TRBV28 and TRBJ1-1): DVKVTQSSRYLVKRTGEKVFLECVQDMDHENMFWYRQDPGLGLRLIYFSYDVKMKEKGDIPEGYSVSREKKERFSLILESASTNQTSMYLCASSLFRGRGAFFGQGTRLTVV.